Listed here is a single TCR beta chain. The antigen remains undetermined. This sample stems from a study of cytomegalovirus exposure and HLA in healthy donors. Overall study findings and caveats: A few CMV-associated chains were confirmed in vitro to be specific for CMV antigens.

Amplification used 60 Vbeta primers and 13 Jbeta primers. Generated by immunoSEQ multiplex PCR, the TCRdb table keeps only in-frame clones and is missing some. The sample carries more than 140,000 clones, 55% to 70% recorded once. Samples came from healthy bone marrow donors. This CDR3 comprises 14 residues. CDR1 SGDLS and CDR2 YYNGEE come from the germline V gene. Trimming removed 0 bases at V and 0 bases at J, with 5 bases between. The sequencing sample was made of PBMCs. This sequence was found in a woman under 40 in good health and CMV-seropositive. The rearrangement links TRBV9 to TRBJ2-3; D ambiguous. CDR3 loop: CASSVDPSTDTQYF. The CDR3 DNA sequence: TGTGCCAGCAGCGTAGATCCTAGCACAGATACGCAGTATTTT. Variable domain in full (rest from reference TRBV9 and TRBJ2-3): DSGVTQTPKHLITATGQRVTLRCSPRSGDLSVYWYQQSLDQGLQFLIQYYNGEERAKGNILERFSAQQFPDLHSELNLSSLELGDSALYFCASSVDPSTDTQYFGPGTRLTVL.